This T cell receptor (beta chain) was recorded in a study of T cell clonality in common variable immunodeficiency. This clone has a count of ten or more. The read stops 3 residues short of the end of the CDR3; the missing end is completed from the germline J gene. Equal genomic DNA amounts from CVID and control samples were sequenced. Libraries were prepared by immunoSEQ multiplex PCR; TCRdb keeps only in-frame clonotypes and omits some of them. The sample holds 30,000 to 35,000 clones, and no clone turns up only once. CDR3 size: 15 residues. J was trimmed by 8 bases and V by 4 bases; bases with no gene match: 10. Germline assignment: CDR1 SGHRS and CDR2 YFSETQ.

The sequenced material came from peripheral blood mononuclear cells. This clonotype originated in a person aged 18 to 70 in good health. The chain couples TRBV5-1 to TRBJ2-1; 9 bases agree with TRBD1. CDR3 bases read: TGCGCCAGCAGCGTCCCGGGACAGGGTCTTTATGAG. Its translation is CASSVPGQGLYE. The CDR3 reads in full as CASSVPGQGLYEQFF.